This T cell receptor beta chain is from a study of blood T cell repertoires in COVID-19. Study-wide background: From the United States, Italy and Spain came samples of acute and convalescent COVID-19.

CDR1 is SGHNT, CDR2 YENEEA, per germline. The germline V and J ends were trimmed by 1 base and 4 bases, with 10 bases remaining between them. This CDR3 comprises 14 residues. Per the study methods: Using reference gene primer amplification, nucleated cell counts were estimated. Only in-frame clones appear in the TCRdb table, and some are missing; sequencing was by immunoSEQ multiplex PCR. V, J and clone size are those of that table, while D and trimming were read from the DNA. Seen here are approximately 250,000 clones, around nine tenths observed once, and the top ten hold around 1.5%. The rearrangement uses TRBV11-3 and TRBJ2-5; D perhaps matches TRBD1 (6 bases). Sequences were obtained from peripheral blood. The TCR comes from a woman aged 60-70 years who had recovered from COVID-19. The CDR3, as DNA: TGTGCCAGCAGCTTAGGGACAGAGCGAGAGACCCAGTACTTC. Residues: CASSLGTERETQYF.